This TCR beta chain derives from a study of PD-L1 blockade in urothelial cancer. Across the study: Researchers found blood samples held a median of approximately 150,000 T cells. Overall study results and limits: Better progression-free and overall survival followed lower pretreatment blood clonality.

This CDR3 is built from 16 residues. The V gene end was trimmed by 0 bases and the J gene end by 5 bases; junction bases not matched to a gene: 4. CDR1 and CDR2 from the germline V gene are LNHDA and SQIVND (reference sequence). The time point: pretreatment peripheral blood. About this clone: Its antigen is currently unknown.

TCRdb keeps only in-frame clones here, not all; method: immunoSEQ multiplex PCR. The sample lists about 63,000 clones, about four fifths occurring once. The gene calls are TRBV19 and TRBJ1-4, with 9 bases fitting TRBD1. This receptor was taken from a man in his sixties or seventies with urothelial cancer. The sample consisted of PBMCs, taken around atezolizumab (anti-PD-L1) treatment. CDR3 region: CASSIDHGTGNEKLFF. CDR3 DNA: TGTGCCAGTAGTATAGATCACGGGACAGGGAATGAAAAACTGTTTTTT.